This record covers a single T cell receptor (beta chain). TCRdb's table, derived via immunoSEQ multiplex PCR, lists solely in-frame clones and lacks some. The sample holds 100,000 to 150,000 clones, approximately 88% seen once. This CDR3 comprises 14 residues. CDR1 and CDR2 (germline): SGHRS, YFSETQ. With 3 bases removed from V and 5 bases from J, the gap between germline ends came to 12 bases. The sample belongs to a study of blood T cell repertoires in COVID-19. Study details: The samples span acute and convalescent COVID-19 from the United States, Italy and Spain. The cDNA or gDNA used as material had been derived from T cells, B-cell-depleted T cells, or PBMCs.

The TCR sequence derives from a man between 45 and 60 years old with acute or convalescent COVID-19. Sample: peripheral blood. The rearrangement joins TRBV5-1 to TRBJ2-1; D is perhaps TRBD2 (5 bases). In DNA, the CDR3 is TGCGCCAGCAGCTGGGGTCCCGGGAACAATGAGCAGTTCTTC. Translating gives CASSWGPGNNEQFF.